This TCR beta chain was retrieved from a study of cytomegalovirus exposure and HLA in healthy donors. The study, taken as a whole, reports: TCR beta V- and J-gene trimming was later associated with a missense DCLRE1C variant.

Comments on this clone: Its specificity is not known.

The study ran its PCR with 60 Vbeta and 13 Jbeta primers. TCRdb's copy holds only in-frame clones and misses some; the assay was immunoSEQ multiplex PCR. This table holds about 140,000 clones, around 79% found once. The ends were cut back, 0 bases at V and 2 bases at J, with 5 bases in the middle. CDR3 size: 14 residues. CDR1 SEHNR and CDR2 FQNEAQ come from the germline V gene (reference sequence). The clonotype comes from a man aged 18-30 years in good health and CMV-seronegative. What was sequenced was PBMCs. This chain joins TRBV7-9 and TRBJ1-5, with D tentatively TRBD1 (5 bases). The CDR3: CASSLAGGNQPQHF. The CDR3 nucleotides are TGTGCCAGCAGCTTAGCAGGGGGCAATCAGCCCCAGCATTTT.